This entry features one TCR beta chain sequence. The data were taken from a study of CD8 T cells in Susac syndrome. The RNA input was roughly 0.45 to 1 ug, and it was reverse transcribed with random hexamers. In TCRdb, the immunoSEQ multiplex PCR reads were re-called with MiXCR into one record per CDR3 protein. The data contain some 180,000 distinct CDR3 sequences, roughly 95% of them seen just once; the ten biggest clones take up less than 0.12%. Germline V gene sequence: CDR1 SGDLS, CDR2 YYNGEE. The V end lost 7 bases, the J end lost 6 bases, and 8 bases lay between the germline ends. CDR3 size: 11 residues.

Material: CD4+ T cells from PBMCs. The origin of this receptor is a human donor in good health. V and J are TRBV9 and TRBJ2-1; D gene ambiguous. The CDR3 region has the DNA TGTGCCAGCGGAGATGGCAATGAGCAGTTCTTC. Its translation: CASGDGNEQFF.